The TCR beta chain under discussion was sequenced for a study of blood T cell repertoires in COVID-19. Study summary: Samples of COVID-19 (acute and convalescent) were obtained from the United States, Italy and Spain. T cells, B-cell-depleted T cells, or PBMCs provided the cDNA or gDNA that served as material.

V was trimmed by 0 bases and J by 3 bases, leaving 12 bases between them. Per the germline V gene, CDR1 is SGHRS and CDR2 is YFSETQ. This CDR3 has 15 residues. In the original workflow: Amplification of reference gene primers was used by the study to estimate nucleated cell counts. Profiling relied on immunoSEQ multiplex PCR, and the TCRdb table lists in-frame clones only, not all of them. The DNA gave D and trimming, while V, J and clone size come from that table. The repertoire holds approximately 60,000 clones, with more than 75% as singletons. Specimen: peripheral blood. This receptor was identified in a woman of 80 years or more with acute or convalescent COVID-19. The chain has TRBV5-1 and TRBJ2-5; the D gene is possibly TRBD2 (5 bases). The CDR3 region is CASSLAAGAEETQYF. CDR3 DNA: TGCGCCAGCAGCTTGGCCGCAGGAGCGGAAGAGACCCAGTACTTC.